The T cell receptor beta chain described here comes from a study of shared clonotypes between healthy human individuals. General study findings and limits: Generally, naive subsets came out with larger estimated richness than memory subsets. With a few donors compared, approximately 5.5% of naive CD4 clonotypes were shared.

Worth noting for this clone: Its target is not known.

Over several immunoSEQ plates, each subset's genomic DNA was distributed in even portions. Using immunoSEQ multiplex PCR, the repertoire was profiled, and TCRdb retains in-frame clones only, with some absent. Among roughly 2,500,000 clones listed, 80% to 95% were seen once. Germline lookup yields CDR1 GTSNPN and CDR2 SVGIG (reference sequence). Trimming took 5 bases from V and 2 from J, leaving 9 bases between them. CDR3 length equals 12 residues. It was into CD45RA+ naive and CD45RA-negative memory subsets that the CD4+ cells were split. The chain joins TRBV30 to TRBJ2-5; possibly TRBD1 for D (6 bases). The sequencing sample was made of naive CD4+ T cells from PBMCs. Subset reported: CD45RA+ positively selected. This sequence originates from a man in his late teens or twenties in good health. Some clones in this sample may be carry-over from other donors' samples. The CDR3 DNA is TGTGCCTGGTCCCAGGGGCAAGAGACCCAGTACTTC. It specifies CAWSQGQETQYF. Full variable domain (remainder filled in from reference TRBV30 and TRBJ2-5): SQTIHQWPATLVQPVGSPLSLECTVEGTSNPNLYWYRQAAGRGLQLLFYSVGIGQISSEVPQNLSASRPQDRQFILSSKKLLLSDSGFYLCAWSQGQETQYFGPGTRLLVL.